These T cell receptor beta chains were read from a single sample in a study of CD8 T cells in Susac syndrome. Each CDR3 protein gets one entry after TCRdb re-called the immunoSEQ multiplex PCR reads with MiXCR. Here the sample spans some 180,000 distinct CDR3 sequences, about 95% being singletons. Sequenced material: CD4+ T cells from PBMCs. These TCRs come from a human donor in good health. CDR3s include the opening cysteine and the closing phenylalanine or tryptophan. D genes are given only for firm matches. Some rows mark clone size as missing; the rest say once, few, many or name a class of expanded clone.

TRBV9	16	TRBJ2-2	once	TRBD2	TGTGCCAGCAGCGTAGTTTCTAGCGGGACTATCGGGGAGCTGTTTTTT	CASSVVSSGTIGELFF
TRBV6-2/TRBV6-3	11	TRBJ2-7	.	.	TGTGCCAGCAGTTACCTGGGCAGCTTTGACTTC	CASSYLGSFDF
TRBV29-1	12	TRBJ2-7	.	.	TGCAGCGTTGAAGACAGATACTACGAGCAGTACTTC	CSVEDRYYEQYF
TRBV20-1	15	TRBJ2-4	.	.	TGCAGTGCTAGGGACCTGGCGGGCGCTATAAACATTCAGTACTTC	CSARDLAGAINIQYF
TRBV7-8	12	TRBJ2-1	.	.	TGTGCCAGCAGCTTAAGGTGGGGTGAGCAGTTCTTC	CASSLRWGEQFF
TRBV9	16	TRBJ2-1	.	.	TGTGCCAGCAGCGACCCCCTTAGCAGACTATACAATGAGCAGTTCTTC	CASSDPLSRLYNEQFF
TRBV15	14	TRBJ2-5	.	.	TGTGCCACCAGCAGAGCTCTAGCTGTGGAGACCCAGTACTTC	CATSRALAVETQYF
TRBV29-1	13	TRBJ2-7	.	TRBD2	TGCAGCGTTGTAGCTAGCGGCGTTTACGAGCAGTACTTC	CSVVASGVYEQYF
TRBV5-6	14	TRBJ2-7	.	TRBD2	TGTGCCAGCAGCTTGGTACCGGGGATCAAGCGGGAGGACTTC	CASSLVPGIKREDF
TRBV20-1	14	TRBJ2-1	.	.	TGCAGTGCTAGAGATCTCGGCCCCTACAATGAGCAGTTCTTC	CSARDLGPYNEQFF
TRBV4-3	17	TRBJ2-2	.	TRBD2	TGCGCCAGCAGCCAATCCTTCTCTAGCGGGGGCACCGGGGAGCTGTTTTTT	CASSQSFSSGGTGELFF
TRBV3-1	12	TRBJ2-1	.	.	TGTGCCAGCAGCCAGGGCCCGGGTGAGCAGTTCTTC	CASSQGPGEQFF
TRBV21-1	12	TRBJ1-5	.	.	TGTGCCAGGCTGAAGGGCAATCAGCCCCAGCATTTT	CARLKGNQPQHF
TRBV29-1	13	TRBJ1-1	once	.	TGCAGCGTTGAAAAGGGAAGGTTAACTGAAGCTTTCTTT	CSVEKGRLTEAFF
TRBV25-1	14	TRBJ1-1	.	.	TGTGCCAGCAGCGAACGTGGGGTTTCCAGGGGAGCTTTCTTT	CASSERGVSRGAFF
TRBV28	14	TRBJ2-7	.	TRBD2	TGTGCCAGCAGTTTCGCGGGAGGGCGGCCCGAGCAGTACTTC	CASSFAGGRPEQYF
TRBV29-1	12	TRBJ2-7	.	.	TGCAGCGTTAAGGCAAGTCCCTACGAGCAGTACTTC	CSVKASPYEQYF
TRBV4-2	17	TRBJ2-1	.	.	TGTGCCAGCAGCCCCACGGGCAGGGGAGCCGCCTACAATGAGCAGTTCTTC	CASSPTGRGAAYNEQFF
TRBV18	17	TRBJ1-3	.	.	TGTGCCAGCTCACCACTCCCGGACACCTCCTCTGGAAACACCATATATTTT	CASSPLPDTSSGNTIYF
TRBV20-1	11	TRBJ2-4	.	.	TGCAGTGCTAGGCCCGGAGACATTCAGTACTTC	CSARPGDIQYF
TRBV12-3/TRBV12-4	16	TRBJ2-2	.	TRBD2	TGTGCCAGCAGTTTATCTAGCGGGAGTTTAAGCGGGGAGCTGTTTTTT	CASSLSSGSLSGELFF
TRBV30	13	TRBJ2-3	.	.	TGTGCCTGGAGTTGGGTGGGAGGCAATACGCAGTATTTT	CAWSWVGGNTQYF
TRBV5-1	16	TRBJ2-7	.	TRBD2	TGCGCCAGCAGACCCGCCGGGACTAGCGGGAGTTACGAGCAGTACTTC	CASRPAGTSGSYEQYF
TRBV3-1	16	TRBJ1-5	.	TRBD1	TGTGCCAGCAGCCAAGCCGGGACAGGGGGTCGAATGGCCCAGCATTTT	CASSQAGTGGRMAQHF
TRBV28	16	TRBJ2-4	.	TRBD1	TGTGCCAGCAGTTTCCCGGGACAGTTAGCCAAAAACATTCAGTACTTC	CASSFPGQLAKNIQYF
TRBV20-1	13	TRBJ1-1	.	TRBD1	TGCAGTGCTAGTAGGGACAGGTACGGAGAAGCTTTCTTT	CSASRDRYGEAFF
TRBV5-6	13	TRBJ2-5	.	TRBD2	TGTGCCAGCAGCCGTGGGAGGGCAGAGACCCAGTACTTC	CASSRGRAETQYF
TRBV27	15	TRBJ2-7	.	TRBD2	TGTGCCAGCAGTCAAGCCGGGACTAGTACCTACGAGCAGTACTTC	CASSQAGTSTYEQYF
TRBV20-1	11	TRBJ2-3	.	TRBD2	TGCGGGAATAGGGAGGGAGATACGCAGTATTTT	CGNREGDTQYF
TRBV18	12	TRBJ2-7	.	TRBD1	TGTGCCAGCTCACCGGACAGGTCCGAGCAGTACTTC	CASSPDRSEQYF
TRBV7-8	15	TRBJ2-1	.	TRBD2	TGTGCCAGCAGCAAAGAGACTAGCGCGTACAATGAGCAGTTCTTC	CASSKETSAYNEQFF
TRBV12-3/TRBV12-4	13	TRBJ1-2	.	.	TGTGCCAGCAGTTTTTCAGATTTCGCTGGCTACACCTTC	CASSFSDFAGYTF
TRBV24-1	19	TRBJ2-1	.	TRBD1	TGTGCCACCAGTGACCACGGACAGGGAAGGAGTCGGTCCTACAATGAGCAGTTCTTC	CATSDHGQGRSRSYNEQFF
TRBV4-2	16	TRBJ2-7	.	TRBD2	TGTGCCAGCGGACCTACTAATAGCGGGAGTAACTACGAGCAGTACTTC	CASGPTNSGSNYEQYF
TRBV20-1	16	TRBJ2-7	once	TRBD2	TGCAGTGCTAGAGGACCGACTAGCGCAGCTTCCTACGAGCAGTACTTC	CSARGPTSAASYEQYF
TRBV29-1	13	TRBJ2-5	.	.	TGCAGCGTGCGGCCCTCGGCTGGGGGGACCCAGTACTTC	CSVRPSAGGTQYF
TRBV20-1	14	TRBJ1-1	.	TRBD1	TGCAGTGCTAAGGCCGGGACAGATAACACTGAAGCTTTCTTT	CSAKAGTDNTEAFF
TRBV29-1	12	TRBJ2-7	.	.	TGCAGCGTTCTAACGGGCACCTACGAGCAGTACTTC	CSVLTGTYEQYF
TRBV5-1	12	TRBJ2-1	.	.	TGCGCCAGCAGCTTTCGAGGTTATGAGCAGTTCTTC	CASSFRGYEQFF
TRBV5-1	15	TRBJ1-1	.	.	TGCGCCAGCAGCTTGGCCGCAGGGATGAACACTGAAGCTTTCTTT	CASSLAAGMNTEAFF
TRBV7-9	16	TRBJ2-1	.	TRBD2	TGTGCCAGCAGCTTACTATCGAGGCGGGGGGACAATGAGCAGTTCTTC	CASSLLSRRGDNEQFF
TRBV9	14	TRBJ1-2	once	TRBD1	TGTGCCAGCAGCGTTCGGGGACAGGGGTCGGGCTACACCTTC	CASSVRGQGSGYTF
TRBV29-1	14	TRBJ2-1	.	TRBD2	TGCAGCGTTGAAGTTAGCGGGAGCGTCGATGAGCAGTTCTTC	CSVEVSGSVDEQFF
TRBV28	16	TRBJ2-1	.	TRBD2	TGTGCCAGCAGTTTAGGGACTAGCGGGAGTCGGAATGAGCAGTTCTTC	CASSLGTSGSRNEQFF
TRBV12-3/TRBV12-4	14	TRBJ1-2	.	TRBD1	TGTGCCAGCAGACGGACAGGGAGGGACTATGGCTACACCTTC	CASRRTGRDYGYTF
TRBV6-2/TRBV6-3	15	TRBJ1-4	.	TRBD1	TGTGCCAGCAGGCGAGATGGACAGGGGGCGGCTAAACTGTTTTTT	CASRRDGQGAAKLFF
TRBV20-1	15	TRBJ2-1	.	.	TGCAGTGCCAAAATGGACCTTTCCCGATACAATGAGCAGTTCTTC	CSAKMDLSRYNEQFF
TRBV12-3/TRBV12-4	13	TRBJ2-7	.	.	TGTGCCAGCAGCGGACAGAGGAACTACGAGCAGTACTTC	CASSGQRNYEQYF
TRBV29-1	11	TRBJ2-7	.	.	TGCAGCGCCCTAGAGGCCTACGAGCAGTACTTC	CSALEAYEQYF
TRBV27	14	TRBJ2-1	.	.	TGTGCCAGCACCCTAGATGTGGGGGGCAATGAGCAGTTCTTC	CASTLDVGGNEQFF
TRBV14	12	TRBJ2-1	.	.	TGTGCCAGCAGCCAGCTCTACAATGAGCAGTTCTTC	CASSQLYNEQFF
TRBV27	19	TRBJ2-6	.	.	TGTGCCAGCAGCCGTCGGGGTAGCGGAAGATCCTCTGGGGCCAACGTCCTGACTTTC	CASSRRGSGRSSGANVLTF
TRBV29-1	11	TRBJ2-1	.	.	TGCAGCGCCCAGAGGGGGGGTGAGCAGTTCTTC	CSAQRGGEQFF
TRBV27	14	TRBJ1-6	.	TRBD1	TGTGCCAGCAGTTCGACAGGGAATCATTCACCCCTCCACTTT	CASSSTGNHSPLHF
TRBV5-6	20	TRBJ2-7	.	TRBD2	TGTGCCAGCAGCGGCGGGGAGCGGGACACCGCTAGCGGGCCTCACCACGAGCAGTACTTC	CASSGGERDTASGPHHEQYF
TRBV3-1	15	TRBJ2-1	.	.	TGTGCCAGCAGCCCCGGGACTTGGACCTACAATGAGCAGTTCTTC	CASSPGTWTYNEQFF
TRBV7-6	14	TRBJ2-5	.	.	TGTGCCAGCAGCTTAAATGGGGCCCAAGAGACCCAGTACTTC	CASSLNGAQETQYF
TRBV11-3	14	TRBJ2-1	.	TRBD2	TGTGCCAGCAGCTTACTAGCGGGAGTGGGTGAGCAGTTCTTC	CASSLLAGVGEQFF
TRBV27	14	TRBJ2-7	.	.	TGTGCCAGCAGTTCAGGTAGTCGATCCAGCGAGCAGTACTTC	CASSSGSRSSEQYF